Listed below are T cell receptor beta chains from one sample, sequenced in a study of cytomegalovirus exposure and HLA in healthy donors. Method: immunoSEQ multiplex PCR; TCRdb's copy keeps in-frame clones and lacks some. This table has about 110,000 clones, under 97% appearing once. Sequences were obtained from PBMCs. All receptors come from a woman under 30 in good health and CMV-seronegative. The CDR3 runs from the conserved cysteine through the conserved F or W. The order of the fields is V gene, D gene, clone size, J gene, CDR3 protein, CDR3 DNA. A D gene is named only where the DNA matches it firmly. Some rows have no size entry. The others give once, few or many, or a class for an expanded clone.

TRBV9	TRBD2	once	TRBJ2-3	CASSVRSSGNRGTDTQYF	TGTGCCAGCAGCGTTAGGTCTAGCGGAAATCGTGGGACAGATACGCAGTATTTT
TRBV9	TRBD2	-	TRBJ2-3	CASSVGLASTDTQYF	TGTGCCAGCAGCGTAGGACTAGCTAGCACAGATACGCAGTATTTT
TRBV9	-	-	TRBJ1-1	CASSGGPNTEAFF	TGTGCCAGCAGCGGGGGCCCGAACACTGAAGCTTTCTTT
TRBV9	-	-	TRBJ2-3	CASSGQGGDTQYF	TGTGCCAGCAGCGGGCAAGGGGGAGATACGCAGTATTTT
TRBV5-1	-	-	TRBJ1-4	CASSLDAGEKLFF	TGCGCCAGCAGCTTGGATGCGGGGGAAAAACTGTTTTTT
TRBV27	TRBD2	-	TRBJ2-1	CASSPQLAGFSNEQFF	TGTGCCAGCAGTCCCCAACTAGCGGGTTTTTCCAATGAGCAGTTCTTC
TRBV7-8	TRBD2	-	TRBJ2-3	CASSTRTSGFTDTQYF	TGTGCCAGCAGCACAAGGACTAGCGGATTCACAGATACGCAGTATTTT
TRBV7-2	TRBD1	-	TRBJ2-7	CASSTQPGQAYEQYF	TGTGCCAGCAGTACGCAACCGGGACAGGCCTACGAGCAGTACTTC
TRBV5-3	TRBD1	-	TRBJ2-4	CARSFGQGMAKNIQYF	TGTGCCAGAAGCTTTGGACAGGGGATGGCCAAAAACATTCAGTACTTC
TRBV28	TRBD1	-	TRBJ1-1	CASSFLQGEAFF	TGTGCCAGCAGTTTTCTACAGGGGGAAGCTTTCTTT
TRBV6-5	TRBD2	-	TRBJ2-3	CASSYSALAADTQYF	TGTGCCAGCAGTTACTCGGCACTAGCGGCAGATACGCAGTATTTT
TRBV10-2	-	once	TRBJ2-5	CASSEIDSQETQYF	TGCGCCAGCAGTGAGATTGACTCTCAAGAGACCCAGTACTTC
TRBV7-8	TRBD1	-	TRBJ2-5	CASSLTRQGSRETQYF	TGTGCCAGCAGCTTAACCCGACAGGGGAGCAGGGAGACCCAGTACTTC
TRBV28	-	-	TRBJ2-4	CAATTAVAKNIQYF	TGTGCCGCCACTACTGCGGTAGCCAAAAACATTCAGTACTTC
TRBV4-3	TRBD2	-	TRBJ2-7	CASSQSPRGLAGSYEQYF	TGCGCCAGCAGCCAAAGTCCTCGAGGACTAGCGGGGAGTTACGAGCAGTACTTC
TRBV2	TRBD1	once	TRBJ2-5	CASSDLGTGGLGAETQYF	TGTGCCAGCAGTGATCTTGGGACAGGTGGATTGGGTGCGGAGACCCAGTACTTC
TRBV28	TRBD2	once	TRBJ2-3	CASSLTRLLAGGLGTDTQYF	TGTGCCAGCAGTTTAACCCGTTTACTAGCGGGGGGATTGGGCACAGATACGCAGTATTTT
TRBV18	TRBD1	once	TRBJ1-1	CASSPGTGGRDTEAFF	TGTGCCAGCTCACCCGGGACAGGGGGCAGGGACACTGAAGCTTTCTTT
TRBV6-5	-	-	TRBJ2-7	CASRGGNPAEQYF	TGTGCCAGCAGGGGGGGAAATCCGGCCGAGCAGTACTTC
TRBV7-9	-	-	TRBJ1-1	CASSIGEANTEAFF	TGTGCCAGCAGCATTGGGGAGGCGAACACTGAAGCTTTCTTT
TRBV7-9	TRBD2	-	TRBJ2-5	CASSLTGGGATQYF	TGTGCCAGCAGCTTAACTGGCGGGGGGGCCACCCAGTACTTC
TRBV6-1	-	-	TRBJ2-3	CASSNTDTQYF	TGTGCCAGCAGCAATACAGATACGCAGTATTTT
TRBV4-3	TRBD2	-	TRBJ2-5	CASSQDRTGLAGGQETQYF	TGCGCCAGCAGCCAAGATCGAACGGGACTAGCGGGGGGGCAGGAGACCCAGTACTTC
TRBV5-6	TRBD1	-	TRBJ1-2	CASSTDRAGYHGYTF	TGTGCCAGCAGCACAGACAGGGCGGGTTATCATGGCTACACCTTC
TRBV4-1	-	-	TRBJ2-1	CASSVPGLVYNEQFF	TGCGCCAGCAGCGTTCCGGGACTGGTCTACAATGAGCAGTTCTTC
TRBV5-1	-	-	TRBJ1-4	CASSLGRSGGSDEKLFF	TGCGCCAGCAGTCTTGGAAGGTCGGGGGGCTCTGATGAAAAACTGTTTTTT
TRBV15	-	-	TRBJ1-2	CATSRGGSYGYTF	TGTGCCACCAGCAGAGGAGGTTCCTATGGCTACACCTTC
TRBV27	TRBD1	once	TRBJ1-2	CASSGRVGQADPDYGYTF	TGTGCCAGCAGTGGGAGAGTCGGACAGGCCGACCCAGACTATGGCTACACCTTC
TRBV30	TRBD1	-	TRBJ1-2	CAWSLTGGAYYGYTF	TGTGCCTGGAGCCTAACAGGGGGCGCCTATTATGGCTACACCTTC
TRBV4-3	TRBD1	-	TRBJ2-2	CASSLRTGDTGELFF	TGCGCCAGCAGCCTCCGGACAGGGGACACCGGGGAGCTGTTTTTT
TRBV27	TRBD2	-	TRBJ2-3	CASSLVAGVISTDTQYF	TGTGCCAGCAGTTTAGTAGCGGGGGTGATTAGCACAGATACGCAGTATTTT
TRBV5-6	-	-	TRBJ2-7	CASSYRRGWEQYF	TGTGCCAGCAGCTATCGCAGGGGTTGGGAGCAGTACTTC
TRBV4-2	-	-	TRBJ2-7	CASSQETPRYEQYF	TGTGCCAGCAGCCAAGAAACTCCCCGTTACGAGCAGTACTTC
TRBV7-6	TRBD2	-	TRBJ2-3	CASTIDGVAGGTDTQYF	TGTGCCAGCACTATAGATGGGGTAGCGGGGGGCACAGATACGCAGTATTTT
TRBV5-6	-	-	TRBJ2-6	CASSLYQGGGANVLTF	TGTGCCAGCAGCCTCTACCAGGGCGGTGGGGCCAACGTCCTGACTTTC
TRBV6-6	TRBD1	-	TRBJ2-1	CASRRQGPDNEQFF	TGTGCCAGCAGACGACAGGGGCCCGACAATGAGCAGTTCTTC
TRBV14	TRBD2	-	TRBJ2-7	CASSPLSTSGDDEQYF	TGTGCCAGCAGCCCCTTGTCGACTAGCGGGGACGACGAGCAGTACTTC
TRBV9	-	-	TRBJ1-6	CASSARGGNNSPLHF	TGTGCCAGCAGCGCGAGGGGGGGGAATAATTCACCCCTCCACTTT
TRBV19	-	-	TRBJ1-2	CASNPATVFIYGYTF	TGTGCCAGTAACCCCGCGACAGTGTTTATCTATGGCTACACCTTC
TRBV4-1	-	-	TRBJ2-1	CASSQDWTVGDNEQFF	TGCGCCAGCAGCCAAGATTGGACAGTTGGAGACAATGAGCAGTTCTTC